These 16 T cell receptor beta chains came from one sample sequenced in a study of CD8 T cells in Susac syndrome. RNA was extracted with the RNeasy kit, and a quantity of roughly 0.5 to 1 ug was reverse transcribed using random hexamers. From the immunoSEQ multiplex PCR reads, TCRdb called clonotypes with MiXCR, one entry per CDR3 protein. The sample has about 300,000 distinct CDR3 sequences; over 75% are singletons. The sequencing input was CD8+ T cells from PBMCs. The receptor set was obtained from a human donor with multiple sclerosis.

The J gene is TRBJ2-7, the V gene TRBV6-6; tentatively, D is TRBD1 (6 bases). The germline V gene has CDR1 MNHNY and CDR2 SVGAGI (reference sequence). The V end lost 6 bases, the J end lost 1 base, and 16 bases lay between the germline ends. This CDR3 has 15 residues. The CDR3 region is CASSRTADQSYEQYF. CDR3 coding DNA: TGTGCCAGCAGCCGGACAGCGGACCAATCCTACGAGCAGTACTTC.

J is TRBJ2-1 and V is TRBV20-1, with 12 bases lining up with TRBD2. The CDR3 is 16 amino acids. V trimming: 5 bases; J trimming: 2 bases; junction bases outside the gene matches: 7. Per germline, CDR1 DFQATT and CDR2 SNEGSKA (reference sequence). CDR3 protein: CSAHSTSGSTYNEQFF. CDR3 coding DNA: TGCAGTGCTCACTCGACTAGCGGGAGCACCTACAATGAGCAGTTCTTC.

The CDR3 protein is CATKLGDTEAFF. The CDR3 region has the DNA TGTGCCACCAAACTGGGGGACACTGAAGCTTTCTTT. J is TRBJ1-1 and V is TRBV27; D is possibly TRBD1 (5 bases). The CDR3 spans 12 residues. The V end lost 10 bases, the J end lost 3 bases, and 12 bases lay between the germline ends. Germline V CDR1 and CDR2: MNHEY, SMNVEV (reference sequence).

The chain recombines TRBV4-3 with TRBJ1-2; no clear D. Germline V CDR1 and CDR2: LGHNA, YSLEER. CDR3 length: 15 residues. V dropped 0 bases and J dropped 9 bases, with 17 bases sitting between them. CDR3 sequence (DNA): TGCGCCAGCAGCCAAGATCTTTGGAGGGAGGTCAGCTACACCTTC. The encoded protein is CASSQDLWREVSYTF.

The V call is TRBV28, the J call TRBJ1-5, with a tentative D call TRBD1 (5 bases). Trimming removed 4 bases from V and 5 bases from J, with 12 bases in between. Germline V CDR1 and CDR2: MDHEN, SYDVKM. This CDR3 is built from 14 residues. Here the CDR3 DNA reads TGTGCCAGCAGTTCGGGACCCGGCGATCAGCCCCAGCATTTT. Translated, it gives CASSSGPGDQPQHF. The full variable domain, rest sourced from reference TRBV28 and TRBJ1-5, is DVKVTQSSRYLVKRTGEKVFLECVQDMDHENMFWYRQDPGLGLRLIYFSYDVKMKEKGDIPEGYSVSREKKERFSLILESASTNQTSMYLCASSSGPGDQPQHFGDGTRLSIL.

The chain uses TRBV7-9 and TRBJ2-5; 11 nucleotides line up with TRBD1. CDR3 size: 15 residues. V shed 8 bases and J 4 bases; nucleotides not matched to a gene: 9. CDR1 and CDR2 (germline): SEHNR, FQNEAQ (reference sequence). The CDR3 DNA reads TGTGCCAGCGAACCCGGACAGGGGGCGCGAGAGACCCAGTACTTC. This encodes CASEPGQGARETQYF.

The chain links TRBV6-2 or TRBV6-3 to TRBJ2-7, with D possibly matching TRBD2 (6 bases). Germline V CDR1 and CDR2: MNHEY, SVGEGT. The CDR3 spans 17 residues. The ends were cut back, 3 bases at V and 5 bases at J, with 23 bases in the middle. The CDR3 nucleotides read TGTGCCAGCAGTTATGGGGGGACCAGGGCAACACCCCACGAGCAGTACTTC. This encodes CASSYGGTRATPHEQYF.

This chain uses TRBV4-3 with TRBJ2-1; 10 nucleotides align to TRBD2. This CDR3 has 19 residues. Trimming removed 1 base from V and 4 bases from J; junction bases left unmatched: 13. Germline assignment: CDR1 LGHNA and CDR2 YSLEER. The CDR3 here is CASSQAFRASGRNYNEQFF. The CDR3 DNA reads TGCGCCAGCAGCCAAGCCTTTAGGGCTAGCGGGAGAAATTACAATGAGCAGTTCTTC.

The chain carries TRBV27 and TRBJ2-7; D uncertain. The CDR3 extends over 13 amino acids. V lost 3 bases to trimming and J lost 0 bases, with 6 bases between them. CDR1 and CDR2 from the germline V gene are MNHEY and SMNVEV (reference sequence). The DNA for the CDR3 is TGTGCCAGCAGTTTGACCCCCTCCTACGAGCAGTACTTC. Encoded protein: CASSLTPSYEQYF.

This clonotype was detected once. The chain carries TRBV4-2 and TRBJ2-5, with D unresolved. V dropped 3 bases and J dropped 5 bases, with 13 bases sitting between them. The CDR3 sequence is 14 residues long. Germline V CDR1 and CDR2: LGHNA, YNFKEQ. The CDR3 is CASSHYESWETQYF. In DNA form, the CDR3 reads TGTGCCAGCAGCCACTACGAAAGCTGGGAGACCCAGTACTTC.

The V and J genes are TRBV4-3 and TRBJ2-5, with 9 nucleotides matching TRBD2. CDR1 is LGHNA, CDR2 YSLEER, per germline. This CDR3 region has 17 residues. The ends lost 1 base at V and 3 bases at J; junction bases unmatched: 9. CDR3 residues: CASSQGLVTSGKETQYF. In nucleotides, the CDR3 is TGCGCCAGCAGCCAAGGCCTCGTGACTAGCGGAAAAGAGACCCAGTACTTC.

This chain connects TRBV7-9 to TRBJ2-5, with 8 bases that match TRBD2. In germline, CDR1 is SEHNR, CDR2 FQNEAQ (reference sequence). The CDR3 loop spans 16 amino acids. Trimming cost V 5 bases and J 6 bases; bases outside gene matches: 14. The CDR3 DNA reads TGTGCCAGCAGCCCCCGGGGGGGAGAGGAGGCAAAGACCCAGTACTTC. It is translated as CASSPRGGEEAKTQYF.

V gene TRBV27 combines with J gene TRBJ1-2; 12 bases are shared with TRBD1. The V and J ends lost 5 bases and 4 bases, in that order; junction bases with no gene match: 8. This CDR3 is built from 16 residues. The germline gives CDR1 MNHEY, CDR2 SMNVEV (reference sequence). For the CDR3, the DNA is TGTGCCAGCAGTATGGGACAGGGGGCTGTTATCTATGGCTACACCTTC. It is translated as CASSMGQGAVIYGYTF.

Details on this clonotype: One junction end disagrees with the germline gene, perhaps due to a read error. This chain links TRBV27 with TRBJ2-7; D may be TRBD1 (6 bases). Looked up from germline, CDR1 is MNHEY and CDR2 is SMNVEV (reference sequence). CDR3 length: 14 residues. CDR3 amino acids: CASSFAGASYVQYF. For the CDR3, the DNA is TGTGCCAGCAGTTTTGCAGGGGCTTCCTACGTGCAGTACTTC.

The chain has TRBV20-1 and TRBJ2-1, with TRBD1 as a possible D gene (6 bases). Germline V gene lookup returns CDR1 DFQATT and CDR2 SNEGSKA (reference sequence). Deletions cut 3 bases from V and 4 bases from J, with 10 bases between. The CDR3 is 13 amino acids. The CDR3: CSARGASYNEQFF. The CDR3 DNA follows: TGCAGTGCTAGGGGGGCCTCTTACAATGAGCAGTTCTTC.

The V call is TRBV10-3, the J call TRBJ1-3; D gene ambiguous. The germline CDR1 and CDR2 sequences are ENHRY and SYGVKD. V gave up 3 bases and J gave up 3 bases, with 12 bases separating them. This CDR3 has 15 amino acids. The CDR3 bases are TGTGCCATCAGTGATGGCCACAACGGTGGAAACACCATATATTTT. Protein product: CAISDGHNGGNTIYF.